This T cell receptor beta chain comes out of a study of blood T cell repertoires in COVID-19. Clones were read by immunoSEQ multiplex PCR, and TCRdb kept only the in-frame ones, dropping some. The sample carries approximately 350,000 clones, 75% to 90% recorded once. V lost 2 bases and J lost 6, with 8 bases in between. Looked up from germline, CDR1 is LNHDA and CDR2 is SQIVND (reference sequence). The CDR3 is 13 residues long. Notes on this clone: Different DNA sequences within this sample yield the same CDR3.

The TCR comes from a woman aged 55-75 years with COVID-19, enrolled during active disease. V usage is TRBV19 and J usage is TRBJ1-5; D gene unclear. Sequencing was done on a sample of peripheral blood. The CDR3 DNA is TGTGCCAGTAGTATATCGGGGAGTCAGCCCCAGCATTTT. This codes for CASSISGSQPQHF.